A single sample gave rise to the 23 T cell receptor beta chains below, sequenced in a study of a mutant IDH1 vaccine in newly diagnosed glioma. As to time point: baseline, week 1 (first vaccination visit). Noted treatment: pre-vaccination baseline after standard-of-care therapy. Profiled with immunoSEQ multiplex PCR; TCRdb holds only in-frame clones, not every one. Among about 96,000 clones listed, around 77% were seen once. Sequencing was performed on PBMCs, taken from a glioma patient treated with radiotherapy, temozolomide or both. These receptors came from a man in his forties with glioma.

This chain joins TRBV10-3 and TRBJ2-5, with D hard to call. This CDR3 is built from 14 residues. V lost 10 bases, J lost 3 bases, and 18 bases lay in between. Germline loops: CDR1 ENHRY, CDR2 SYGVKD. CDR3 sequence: CATRQTVVEETQYF. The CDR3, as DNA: TGTGCCACCAGACAAACGGTGGTGGAAGAGACCCAGTACTTC.

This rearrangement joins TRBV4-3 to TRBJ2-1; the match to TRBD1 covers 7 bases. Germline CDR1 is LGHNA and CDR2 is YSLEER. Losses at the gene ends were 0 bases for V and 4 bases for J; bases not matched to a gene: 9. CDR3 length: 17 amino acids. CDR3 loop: CASSQDGRPGGYNEQFF. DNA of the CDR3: TGCGCCAGCAGCCAAGACGGAAGACCAGGGGGATACAATGAGCAGTTCTTC.

CDR3 amino acids: CASSLNQGGNEQYF. CDR3 nucleotide sequence: TGTGCCAGCAGCCTAAACCAGGGGGGCAACGAGCAGTACTTC. The rearrangement uses TRBV7-9 and TRBJ2-7; possibly TRBD1 for D (7 bases). Germline CDR1 and CDR2: SEHNR and FQNEAQ (reference sequence). The CDR3 consists of 14 residues. The germline V and J ends were trimmed by 5 bases and 5 bases, with 16 bases remaining between them.

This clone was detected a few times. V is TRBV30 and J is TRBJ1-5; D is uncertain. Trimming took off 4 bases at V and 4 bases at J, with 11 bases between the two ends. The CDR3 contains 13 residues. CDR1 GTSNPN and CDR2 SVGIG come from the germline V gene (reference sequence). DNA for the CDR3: TGTGCCTGGAATAGAGGGCCAAATCAGCCCCAGCATTTT. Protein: CAWNRGPNQPQHF.

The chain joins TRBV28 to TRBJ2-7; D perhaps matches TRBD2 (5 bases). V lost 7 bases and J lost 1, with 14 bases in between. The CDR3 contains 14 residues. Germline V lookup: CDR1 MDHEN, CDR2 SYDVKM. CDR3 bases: TGTGCCAGCACCTTAAGGCGGGTGTCCTACGAGCAGTACTTC. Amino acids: CASTLRRVSYEQYF.

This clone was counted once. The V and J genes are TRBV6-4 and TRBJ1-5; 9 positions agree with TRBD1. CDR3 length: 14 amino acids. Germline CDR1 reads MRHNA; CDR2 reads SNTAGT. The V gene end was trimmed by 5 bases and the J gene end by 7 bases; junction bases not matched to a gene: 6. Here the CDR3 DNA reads TGTGCCAGCAGTCCACAGGGGGCAGACCAGCCCCAGCATTTT. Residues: CASSPQGADQPQHF.

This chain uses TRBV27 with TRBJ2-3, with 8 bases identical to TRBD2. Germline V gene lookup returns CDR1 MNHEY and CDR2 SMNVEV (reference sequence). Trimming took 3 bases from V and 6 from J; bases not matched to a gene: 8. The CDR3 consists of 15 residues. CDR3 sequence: CASSFIGGAGDTQYF. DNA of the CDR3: TGTGCCAGCAGTTTTATCGGGGGGGCCGGTGATACGCAGTATTTT.

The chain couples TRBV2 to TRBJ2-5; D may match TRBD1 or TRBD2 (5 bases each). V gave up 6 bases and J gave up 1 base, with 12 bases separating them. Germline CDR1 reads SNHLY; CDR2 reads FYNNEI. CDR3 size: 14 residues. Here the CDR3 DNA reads TGTGCCAGCAGGGTGGGGACCTTCCAAGAGACCCAGTACTTC. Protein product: CASRVGTFQETQYF.

The CDR3 region has the DNA TGTGCCAGCAGCGTAGACGGTAGCGGGGGCTACACCGGGGAGCTGTTTTTT. Amino acids: CASSVDGSGGYTGELFF. This sequence joins TRBV9 and TRBJ2-2; TRBD2 aligns across 9 bases. Losses at the gene ends were 0 bases for V and 3 bases for J; bases not matched to a gene: 6. The CDR3 totals 17 residues. From germline, CDR1 is SGDLS and CDR2 YYNGEE.

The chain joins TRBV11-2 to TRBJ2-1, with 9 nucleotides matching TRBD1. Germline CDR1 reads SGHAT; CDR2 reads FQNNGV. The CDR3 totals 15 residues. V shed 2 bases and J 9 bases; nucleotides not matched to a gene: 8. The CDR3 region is CASSLTGGLIGEQFF. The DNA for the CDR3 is TGTGCCAGCAGCTTAACAGGGGGCTTAATAGGTGAGCAGTTCTTC.

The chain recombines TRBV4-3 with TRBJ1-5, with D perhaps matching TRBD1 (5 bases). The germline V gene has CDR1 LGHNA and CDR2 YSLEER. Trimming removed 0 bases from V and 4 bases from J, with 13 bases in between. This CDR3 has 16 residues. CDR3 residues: CASSQDRAGMNQPQHF. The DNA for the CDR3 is TGCGCCAGCAGCCAAGATCGGGCAGGGATGAATCAGCCCCAGCATTTT.

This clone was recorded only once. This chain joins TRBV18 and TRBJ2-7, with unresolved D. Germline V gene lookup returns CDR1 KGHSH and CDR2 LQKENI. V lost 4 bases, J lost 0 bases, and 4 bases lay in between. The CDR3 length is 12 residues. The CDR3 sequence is CASSQFSYEQYF. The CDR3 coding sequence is TGTGCCAGCTCACAATTCTCCTACGAGCAGTACTTC.

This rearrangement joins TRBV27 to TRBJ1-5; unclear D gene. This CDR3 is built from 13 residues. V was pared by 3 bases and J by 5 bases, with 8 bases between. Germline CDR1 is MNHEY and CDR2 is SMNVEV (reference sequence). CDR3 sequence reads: CASSLAVYQPQHF. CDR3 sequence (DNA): TGTGCCAGCAGTTTGGCAGTCTATCAGCCCCAGCATTTT.

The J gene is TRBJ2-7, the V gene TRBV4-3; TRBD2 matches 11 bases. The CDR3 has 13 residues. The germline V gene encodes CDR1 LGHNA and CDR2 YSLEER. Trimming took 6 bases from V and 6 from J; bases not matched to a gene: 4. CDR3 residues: CASSLTSGIEQYF. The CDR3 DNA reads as TGCGCCAGCAGTTTGACTAGCGGGATCGAGCAGTACTTC.

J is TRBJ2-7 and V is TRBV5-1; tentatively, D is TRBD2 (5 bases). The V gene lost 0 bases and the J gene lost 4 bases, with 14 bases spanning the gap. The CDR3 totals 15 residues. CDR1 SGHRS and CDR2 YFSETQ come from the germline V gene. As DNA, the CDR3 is TGCGCCAGCAGCTTGGTCGGAGGCCCCGTATACGAGCAGTACTTC. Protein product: CASSLVGGPVYEQYF.

The CDR3 nucleotides read TGTGCCAGCAGCTCCGACACTCTAAACTATGGCTACACCTTC. It codes for CASSSDTLNYGYTF. The chain is built from TRBV7-2 and TRBJ1-2; D gene uncertain. The CDR3 consists of 14 residues. V was shortened by 4 bases and J by 2 bases, with 11 bases between the two germline ends. The germline gives CDR1 SGHTA, CDR2 FQGNSA.

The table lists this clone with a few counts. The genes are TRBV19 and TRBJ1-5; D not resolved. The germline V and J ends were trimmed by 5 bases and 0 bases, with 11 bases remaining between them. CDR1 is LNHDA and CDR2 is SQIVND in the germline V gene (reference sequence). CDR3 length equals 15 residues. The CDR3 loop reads CASSLRHDSNQPQHF. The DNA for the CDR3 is TGTGCCAGTAGTTTAAGACACGATAGCAATCAGCCCCAGCATTTT.

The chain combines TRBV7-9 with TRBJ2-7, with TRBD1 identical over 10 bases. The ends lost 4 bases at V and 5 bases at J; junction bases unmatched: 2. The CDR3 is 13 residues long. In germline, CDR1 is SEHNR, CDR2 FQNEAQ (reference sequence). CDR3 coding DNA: TGTGCCAGCAGCTCCGGGACAGGGGACGAGCAGTACTTC. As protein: CASSSGTGDEQYF.

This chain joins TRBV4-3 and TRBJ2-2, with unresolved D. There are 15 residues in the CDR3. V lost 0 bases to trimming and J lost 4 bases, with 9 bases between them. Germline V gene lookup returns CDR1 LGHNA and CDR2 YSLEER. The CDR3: CASSQETVATGELFF. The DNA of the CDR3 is TGCGCCAGCAGCCAAGAAACAGTTGCCACCGGGGAGCTGTTTTTT.

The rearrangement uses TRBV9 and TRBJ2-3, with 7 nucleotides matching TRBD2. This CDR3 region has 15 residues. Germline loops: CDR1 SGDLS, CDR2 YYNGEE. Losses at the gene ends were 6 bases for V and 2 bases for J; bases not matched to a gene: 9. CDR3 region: CASTPGLADTDTQYF. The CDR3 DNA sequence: TGTGCCAGCACCCCCGGGCTAGCGGACACAGATACGCAGTATTTT.

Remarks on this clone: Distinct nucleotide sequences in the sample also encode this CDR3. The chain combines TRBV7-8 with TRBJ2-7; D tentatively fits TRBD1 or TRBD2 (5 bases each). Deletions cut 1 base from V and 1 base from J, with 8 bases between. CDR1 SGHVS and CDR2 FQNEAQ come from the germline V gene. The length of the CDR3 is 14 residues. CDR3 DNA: TGTGCCAGCAGCTTAGTAGAGGGGTCCTACGAGCAGTACTTC. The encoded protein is CASSLVEGSYEQYF. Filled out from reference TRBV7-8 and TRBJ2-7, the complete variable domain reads GAGVSQSPRYKVAKRGQDVALRCDPISGHVSLFWYQQALGQGPEFLTYFQNEAQLDKSGLPSDRFFAERPEGSVSTLKIQRTQQEDSAVYLCASSLVEGSYEQYFGPGTRLTVT.

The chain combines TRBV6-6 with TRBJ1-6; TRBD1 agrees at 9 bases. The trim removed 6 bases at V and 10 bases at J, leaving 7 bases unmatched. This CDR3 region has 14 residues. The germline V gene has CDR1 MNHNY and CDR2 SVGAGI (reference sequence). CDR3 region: CASRPGQGGSPLHF. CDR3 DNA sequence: TGTGCCAGCAGGCCGGGACAGGGCGGCTCACCCCTCCACTTT.

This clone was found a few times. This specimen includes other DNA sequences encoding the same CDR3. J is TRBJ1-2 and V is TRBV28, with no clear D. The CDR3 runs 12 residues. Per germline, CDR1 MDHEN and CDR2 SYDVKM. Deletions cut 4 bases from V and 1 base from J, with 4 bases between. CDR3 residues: CASSSVNYGYTF. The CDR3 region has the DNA TGTGCCAGCAGTTCTGTTAACTATGGCTACACCTTC.